The following is a T cell receptor (beta chain) sequence with its context. The antigen is undetermined. Primers for the PCR totalled 60 Vbeta and 13 Jbeta. Produced via immunoSEQ multiplex PCR; TCRdb's table is partial and in-frame only. This specimen shows some 110,000 clones; the ten leading clones hold 3.7%. This entry is derived from a study of cytomegalovirus exposure and HLA in healthy donors. Points from the study as a whole: Confirmation was obtained in vitro that a few CMV-associated chains are specific for CMV antigens. While the bulk of TCR sequences proved rare, some public TCRs turned up in many donors. It was assumed in the presence/absence analyses that sequencing depth was roughly uniform across donors. CMV serostatus was the sole immune exposure information available.

Sequencing input: PBMCs. The clonotype originates from a man younger than 40 in good health and CMV-seronegative.

The CDR3 region is CASSTLTGGGAEAFF. The DNA of the CDR3 is TGTGCCAGTAGTACCCTGACAGGGGGAGGGGCTGAAGCTTTCTTT. This sequence joins TRBV19 and TRBJ1-1; TRBD1 agrees at 9 bases. Germline trimming cut 4 bases from V and 6 bases from J; bases unmatched to any gene: 9. Germline V gene data show CDR1 as LNHDA and CDR2 as SQIVND (reference sequence). CDR3 size: 15 residues.